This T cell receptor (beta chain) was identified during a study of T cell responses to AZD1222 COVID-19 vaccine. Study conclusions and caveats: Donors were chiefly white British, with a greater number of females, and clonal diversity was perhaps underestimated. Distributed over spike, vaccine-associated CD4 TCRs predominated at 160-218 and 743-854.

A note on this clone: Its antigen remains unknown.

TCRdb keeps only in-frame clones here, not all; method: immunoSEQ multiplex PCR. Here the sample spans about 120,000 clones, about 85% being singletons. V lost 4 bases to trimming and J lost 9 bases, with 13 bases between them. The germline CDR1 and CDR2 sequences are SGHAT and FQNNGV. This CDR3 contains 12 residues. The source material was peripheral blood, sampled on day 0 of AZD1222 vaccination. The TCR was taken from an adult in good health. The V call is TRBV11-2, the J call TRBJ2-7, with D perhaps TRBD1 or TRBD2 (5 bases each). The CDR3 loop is CASSSGTAGQYF. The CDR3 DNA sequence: TGTGCCAGCAGCTCCGGGACCGCAGGGCAGTACTTC.